The 27 T cell receptor beta chains listed next were all sequenced from one sample in a study of radiotherapy plus CTLA-4 blockade in lung cancer. Produced via immunoSEQ multiplex PCR; TCRdb's table is partial and in-frame only. The sample includes about 49,000 clones, approximately 76% of them seen just once. The material sequenced was peripheral blood, taken from a patient treated with radiotherapy plus ipilimumab. The receptor source for this set is a human donor with non-small cell lung cancer who had stable disease on radiotherapy plus ipilimumab.

The chain employs TRBV13 and TRBJ2-4; D is possibly TRBD1 or TRBD2 (5 bases each). This CDR3 is built from 18 residues. In germline, CDR1 is PRHDT, CDR2 FYEKMQ (reference sequence). Trimming took off 7 bases at V and 0 bases at J, with 22 bases between the two ends. The CDR3 DNA is TGTGCCAGCACACCTTGGGACGGTGCCCTTCTAGCCAAAAACATTCAGTACTTC. This encodes CASTPWDGALLAKNIQYF.

This clone came up once. In DNA form, the CDR3 reads TGTGCCATCAGTGAGTCGAGAGGGGCATCGGCTGAAGCTTTCTTT. It translates to CAISESRGASAEAFF. The V call is TRBV10-3, the J call TRBJ1-1; perhaps TRBD1 as D (5 bases). Per the germline V gene, CDR1 is ENHRY and CDR2 is SYGVKD. Trimming cost V 0 bases and J 6 bases, with 14 bases left between them. The CDR3 contains 15 residues.

The chain combines TRBV2 with TRBJ1-1; maybe TRBD1 (5 bases). Trimming cost V 3 bases and J 4 bases, with 12 bases left between them. The CDR3 covers 14 residues. Germline V gene lookup returns CDR1 SNHLY and CDR2 FYNNEI. CDR3 nucleotide sequence: TGTGCCAGCAGTGACGGGGACTCTGGCACTGAAGCTTTCTTT. This encodes CASSDGDSGTEAFF. Based on the CDR3 plus reference TRBV2 and TRBJ1-1, the full variable domain is EPEVTQTPSHQVTQMGQEVILRCVPISNHLYFYWYRQILGQKVEFLVSFYNNEISEKSEIFDDQFSVERPDGSNFTLKIRSTKLEDSAMYFCASSDGDSGTEAFFGQGTRLTVV.

The chain is built from TRBV29-1 and TRBJ2-5, with TRBD1 matching 8 bases. This CDR3 is built from 14 residues. Per the germline V gene, CDR1 is SQVTM and CDR2 is ANQGSEA. J gave up 5 bases and V 7 bases, and 12 bases lay outside the gene matches. This CDR3 is CSADLTGGGETQYF. Written as DNA, the CDR3 is TGCAGCGCAGATCTAACAGGGGGTGGTGAGACCCAGTACTTC.

The chain recombines TRBV7-9 with TRBJ1-1; D not certain. Trimming took 1 base from V and 4 from J, leaving 10 bases between them. This CDR3 comprises 14 residues. Germline V gene sequence: CDR1 SEHNR, CDR2 FQNEAQ (reference sequence). This chain's CDR3 is CASSLDPQSTEAFF. In DNA, the CDR3 is TGTGCCAGCAGCTTAGACCCGCAGTCCACTGAAGCTTTCTTT.

The chain couples TRBV19 to TRBJ2-5; 8 bases fit TRBD1. With the DNA end fitting TRBJ2-7 better, the J assignment may be wrong. This CDR3 is built from 15 residues. Germline lookup yields CDR1 LNHDA and CDR2 SQIVND (reference sequence). Here the CDR3 reads CASSTTGTGSYEQYF. CDR3 DNA: TGTGCCAGTAGTACCACCGGGACAGGCTCCTACGAGCAGTACTTC.

The chain couples TRBV4-1 to TRBJ1-3; 11 bases are a match to TRBD1. Trimming at V came to 2 bases and at J to 8 bases, leaving 8 bases not matched to a gene. CDR3 size: 16 residues. The V gene's germline CDR1 is MGHRA and CDR2 YSYEKL. CDR3 coding DNA: TGCGCCAGCAGCCAACAGTGGGGACAGGGGGAATACACCATATATTTT. It codes for CASSQQWGQGEYTIYF.

This chain connects TRBV7-9 to TRBJ1-5, with D hard to call. CDR3 length equals 17 residues. The V end lost 4 bases, the J end lost 3 bases, and 19 bases lay between the germline ends. Germline lookup yields CDR1 SEHNR and CDR2 FQNEAQ (reference sequence). This CDR3 reads CASSSPEGGALNQPQHF. In nucleotides, the CDR3 is TGTGCCAGCAGCTCCCCCGAGGGCGGAGCTCTCAATCAGCCCCAGCATTTT. The full variable domain, its missing parts supplied by reference TRBV7-9 and TRBJ1-5, is DTGVSQNPRHKITKRGQNVTFRCDPISEHNRLYWYRQTLGQGPEFLTYFQNEAQLEKSRLLSDRFSAERPKGSFSTLEIQRTEQGDSAMYLCASSSPEGGALNQPQHFGDGTRLSIL.

The chain employs TRBV7-2 and TRBJ1-2; unclear D gene. Germline CDR1 and CDR2: SGHTA and FQGNSA. The length of the CDR3 is 14 residues. V lost 1 base and J lost 11, with 17 bases in between. DNA of the CDR3: TGTGCCAGCAGCTTAGAACCAGCCCTATACTTTTACACCTTC. It yields the protein CASSLEPALYFYTF.

V gene TRBV28 combines with J gene TRBJ1-1, with D unresolved. Germline CDR1 and CDR2: MDHEN and SYDVKM. This CDR3 has 12 residues. Trimming shortened V by 6 bases and J by 11 bases, and 16 bases separated the two germline ends. The CDR3 DNA follows: TGTGCCAGCAGCTCAAACTCAATGTGGGCTTTCTTT. Residues: CASSSNSMWAFF.

The gene calls are TRBV7-6 and TRBJ1-6; no definite D call. CDR3 size: 14 residues. Trimming shortened V by 1 base and J by 6 bases, and 7 bases separated the two germline ends. CDR1 SGHVS and CDR2 FNYEAQ come from the germline V gene. The CDR3 DNA is TGTGCCAGCAGCTTAGGGGCTCTTAATTCACCCCTCCACTTT. This codes for CASSLGALNSPLHF.

The J gene is TRBJ1-2, the V gene TRBV28; D is possibly TRBD1 (5 bases). The V gene's germline CDR1 is MDHEN and CDR2 SYDVKM. The CDR3 runs 12 residues. Trimming removed 3 bases from V and 8 bases from J, with 10 bases in between. DNA of the CDR3: TGTGCCAGCAGTTTGCCAGGGAAAGGCTACACCTTC. Translating gives CASSLPGKGYTF.

The chain uses TRBV13 and TRBJ2-7; D tentatively reads TRBD1 or TRBD2 (5 bases each). This CDR3 spans 15 amino acids. In germline, CDR1 is PRHDT, CDR2 FYEKMQ (reference sequence). V was trimmed by 0 bases and J by 6 bases, leaving 15 bases between them. CDR3 protein: CASSLGRGLFIEQYF. CDR3 nucleotides: TGTGCCAGCAGCTTAGGCCGGGGCCTTTTTATCGAGCAGTACTTC.

The chain links TRBV6-5 to TRBJ1-3, with 10 bases matching TRBD1. In germline, CDR1 is MNHEY, CDR2 SVGAGI. V dropped 0 bases and J dropped 7; count of bases not matched to a gene: 3. The CDR3 has 15 amino acids. For the CDR3, the DNA is TGTGCCAGCAGTTACTCCCGGACAGGGGGGAACACCATATATTTT. This gives the protein CASSYSRTGGNTIYF.

V and J are TRBV28 and TRBJ1-4, with 8 bases lining up with TRBD1. Trimming cost V 4 bases and J 8 bases; bases outside gene matches: 18. The CDR3 covers 18 residues. Germline assignment: CDR1 MDHEN and CDR2 SYDVKM. The CDR3 DNA follows: TGTGCCAGCAGTTCCACCCCCGGACAGGGCGAACGGAAGGAAAAACTGTTTTTT. It translates to CASSSTPGQGERKEKLFF.

A single count supports this clone. The chain links TRBV9 to TRBJ1-1; D remains ambiguous. The V gene's germline CDR1 is SGDLS and CDR2 YYNGEE. The CDR3 runs to 13 residues. Deletions cut 0 bases from V and 0 bases from J, with 3 bases between. CDR3: CASSVEMNTEAFF. DNA of the CDR3: TGTGCCAGCAGCGTAGAGATGAACACTGAAGCTTTCTTT. Full variable domain (outside the CDR3, taken from reference TRBV9 and TRBJ1-1): DSGVTQTPKHLITATGQRVTLRCSPRSGDLSVYWYQQSLDQGLQFLIQYYNGEERAKGNILERFSAQQFPDLHSELNLSSLELGDSALYFCASSVEMNTEAFFGQGTRLTVV.

The V gene is TRBV6-5, the J gene TRBJ2-5; the D gene is possibly TRBD2 (5 bases). V gave up 7 bases and J gave up 2 bases, with 11 bases separating them. The length of the CDR3 is 13 residues. CDR1 and CDR2 from the germline V gene are MNHEY and SVGAGI. DNA for the CDR3: TGTGCCAGCAACCCTAGCTATCAAGAGACCCAGTACTTC. Residues: CASNPSYQETQYF.

The chain has TRBV6-5 and TRBJ1-1; D is undetermined. Germline V CDR1 and CDR2: MNHEY, SVGAGI. V was trimmed by 6 bases and J by 7 bases, leaving 12 bases between them. The CDR3 extends over 12 amino acids. The CDR3: CASSPVLVEAFF. CDR3 DNA sequence: TGTGCCAGCAGCCCAGTTCTGGTTGAAGCTTTCTTT.

This clone was seen just once. The gene calls are TRBV6-5 and TRBJ2-7; D is uncertain. V was pared by 6 bases and J by 3 bases, with 12 bases between. The CDR3 runs to 13 residues. The germline gives CDR1 MNHEY, CDR2 SVGAGI. CDR3 in amino acids: CASSLLGLYEQYF. The DNA of the CDR3 is TGTGCCAGCAGCCTCCTGGGCCTCTACGAGCAGTACTTC.

The rearrangement links TRBV7-9 to TRBJ2-1; D is perhaps TRBD2 (7 bases). There are 16 residues in the CDR3. V was trimmed by 6 bases and J by 3 bases, leaving 18 bases between them. The germline gives CDR1 SEHNR, CDR2 FQNEAQ (reference sequence). The CDR3 sequence is CASSQGGGTIYNEQFF. The CDR3 DNA is TGTGCCAGCAGTCAGGGAGGGGGTACAATCTACAATGAGCAGTTCTTC.

The CDR3 spells CASSRDTPYTEAFF. The CDR3 nucleotides are TGTGCCAGCAGTCGTGACACGCCGTACACTGAAGCTTTCTTT. The chain recombines TRBV5-5 with TRBJ1-1; D is unclear. V was clipped by 5 bases and J by 3 bases, with 14 bases between them. This CDR3 contains 14 residues. The V gene's germline CDR1 is SGHKS and CDR2 YYEKEE (reference sequence).

This clone was detected once. The rearrangement links TRBV15 to TRBJ1-5; a possible D gene is TRBD1 (6 bases). In germline, CDR1 is LNHNV, CDR2 YYDKDF (reference sequence). The CDR3 loop spans 14 amino acids. V lost 6 bases and J lost 0, with 9 bases in between. This chain's CDR3 is CATRGTPSNQPQHF. The CDR3 region has the DNA TGTGCCACCAGAGGGACACCTAGCAATCAGCCCCAGCATTTT. Drawing the rest from reference TRBV15 and TRBJ1-5, the complete variable domain is DAMVIQNPRYQVTQFGKPVTLSCSQTLNHNVMYWYQQKSSQAPKLLFHYYDKDFNNEADTPDNFQSRRPNTSFCFLDIRSPGLGDTAMYLCATRGTPSNQPQHFGDGTRLSIL.

V is TRBV2 and J is TRBJ2-3; tentatively, D is TRBD1 (6 bases). CDR1 is SNHLY and CDR2 is FYNNEI in the germline V gene. The V gene lost 6 bases and the J gene lost 5 bases, with 12 bases spanning the gap. The CDR3 spans 13 residues. This CDR3 is CASSADRIDTQYF. The CDR3 coding sequence is TGTGCCAGCAGCGCCGACAGGATAGATACGCAGTATTTT.

As DNA, the CDR3 is TGTGCCAGCAGCGAGGACCCGACAGGCCACTCTGGAAACACCATATATTTT. Translated: CASSEDPTGHSGNTIYF. The gene calls are TRBV7-6 and TRBJ1-3, with TRBD1 as a possible D gene (6 bases). Trimming cost V 5 bases and J 0 bases, with 17 bases left between them. The CDR3 consists of 17 residues. Per the germline V gene, CDR1 is SGHVS and CDR2 is FNYEAQ. Full variable domain (remainder filled in from reference TRBV7-6 and TRBJ1-3): GAGVSQSPRYKVTKRGQDVALRCDPISGHVSLYWYRQALGQGPEFLTYFNYEAQQDKSGLPNDRFSAERPEGSISTLTIQRTEQRDSAMYRCASSEDPTGHSGNTIYFGEGSWLTVV.

This chain uses TRBV7-2 with TRBJ1-1, with D maybe TRBD1 (6 bases). Germline V gene sequence: CDR1 SGHTA, CDR2 FQGNSA. The V gene lost 8 bases and the J gene lost 7 bases, with 20 bases spanning the gap. The CDR3 has 14 residues. CDR3 sequence: CASRPVGGQNEAFF. The CDR3 DNA reads as TGTGCCAGCCGCCCTGTGGGGGGGCAGAATGAAGCTTTCTTT.

This chain uses TRBV5-1 with TRBJ1-1, with D hard to call. The CDR3 length is 13 residues. The germline V and J ends were trimmed by 4 bases and 5 bases, with 12 bases remaining between them. Germline lookup yields CDR1 SGHRS and CDR2 YFSETQ. CDR3 in DNA: TGCGCCAGCAGCCTACCGACCGGGACTGAAGCTTTCTTT. Its translation: CASSLPTGTEAFF.

The J gene is TRBJ1-6, the V gene TRBV10-3; the D gene is possibly TRBD1 (6 bases). CDR1 is ENHRY and CDR2 is SYGVKD in the germline V gene. Trimming removed 6 bases from V and 3 bases from J, with 9 bases in between. This CDR3 is 14 amino acids long. The CDR3 sequence is CAISEQGYNSPLHF. For the CDR3, the DNA is TGTGCCATCAGCGAACAGGGCTATAATTCACCCCTCCACTTT.